This T cell receptor (beta chain) was documented in a study of OX40 agonist ivuxolimab in advanced cancers. Produced via immunoSEQ multiplex PCR; TCRdb's table is partial and in-frame only. The sample holds roughly 80,000 clones, about 88% seen once. This CDR3 is built from 13 residues. Germline lookup yields CDR1 SGHRS and CDR2 YFSETQ. Whole-study findings and limits: Some nonresponders also had low normalized T-cell clonal expansion.

Note on this clone: Antigen specificity is unknown. The junction differs from germline at one of its ends, possibly a read error.

The J gene is TRBJ1-1, the V gene TRBV5-1; D is unclear. The clonotype comes from an adult with an advanced solid tumor such as melanoma, head and neck, liver or kidney cancer. This material consisted of CD4+ or CD8+ T cells sorted from blood, taken in a trial of the OX40 agonist ivuxolimab. CDR3: CANSLVGNTEAFF. In nucleotides, the CDR3 is TGCGCCAACAGCTTGGTAGGGAACACTGAAGCTTTCTTT.